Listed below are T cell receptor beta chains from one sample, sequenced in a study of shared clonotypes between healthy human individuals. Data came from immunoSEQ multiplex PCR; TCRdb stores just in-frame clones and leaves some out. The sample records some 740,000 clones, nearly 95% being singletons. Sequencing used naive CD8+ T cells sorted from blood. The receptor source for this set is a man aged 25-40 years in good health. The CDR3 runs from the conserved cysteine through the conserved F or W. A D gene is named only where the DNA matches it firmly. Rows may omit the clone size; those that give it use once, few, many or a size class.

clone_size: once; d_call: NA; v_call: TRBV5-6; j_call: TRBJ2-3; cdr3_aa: CASSGDTQYF; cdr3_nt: TGTGCCAGCAGCGGAGATACGCAGTATTTT
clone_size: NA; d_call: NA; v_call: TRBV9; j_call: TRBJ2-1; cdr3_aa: CASSEGDRNNEQFF; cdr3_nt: TGTGCCAGCAGCGAGGGCGACCGGAACAATGAGCAGTTCTTC
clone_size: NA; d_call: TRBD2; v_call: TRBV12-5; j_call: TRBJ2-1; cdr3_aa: CASGPGTSGRRQFF; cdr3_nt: TGTGCTAGTGGCCCCGGGACTAGCGGGAGACGGCAGTTCTTC
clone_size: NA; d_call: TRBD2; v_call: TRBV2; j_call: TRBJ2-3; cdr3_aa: CASSDLTSGRDTDTQYF; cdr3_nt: TGTGCCAGCAGTGATTTGACTAGCGGGAGGGACACAGATACGCAGTATTTT
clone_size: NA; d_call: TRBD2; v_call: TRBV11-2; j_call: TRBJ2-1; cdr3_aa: CASSFWVGGKDEQFF; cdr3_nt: TGTGCCAGCAGCTTCTGGGTGGGAGGGAAGGATGAGCAGTTCTTC
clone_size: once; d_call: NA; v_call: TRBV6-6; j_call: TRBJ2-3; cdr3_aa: CASSHIGSTDTQYF; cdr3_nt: TGTGCCAGCAGTCATATAGGTTCCACAGATACGCAGTATTTT
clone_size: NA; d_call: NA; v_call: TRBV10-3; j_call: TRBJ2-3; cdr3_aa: CAISLEPSTDTQYF; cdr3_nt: TGTGCCATCTCGTTGGAACCTAGCACAGATACGCAGTATTTT
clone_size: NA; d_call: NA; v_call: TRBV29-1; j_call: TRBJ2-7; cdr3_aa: CSVVLRELGYEQYF; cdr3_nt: TGCAGCGTTGTCCTACGGGAGTTAGGGTACGAGCAGTACTTC
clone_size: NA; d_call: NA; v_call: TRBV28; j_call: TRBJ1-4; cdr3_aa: CASSSQRGAKEKLFF; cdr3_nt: TGTGCCAGCAGTTCCCAAAGAGGGGCCAAAGAAAAACTGTTTTTT
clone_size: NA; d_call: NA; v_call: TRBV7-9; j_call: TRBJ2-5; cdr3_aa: CASSLSLAQETQYF; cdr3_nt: TGTGCCAGCAGCTTAAGTCTAGCCCAAGAGACCCAGTACTTC
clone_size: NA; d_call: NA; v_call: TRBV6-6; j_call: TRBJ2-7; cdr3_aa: CASSPQTGSTYEQYF; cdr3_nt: TGTGCCAGCAGTCCCCAAACGGGGTCCACCTACGAGCAGTACTTC
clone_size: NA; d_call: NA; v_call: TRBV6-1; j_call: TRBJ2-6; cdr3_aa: CASSEGPGANVLTF; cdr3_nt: TGTGCCAGCAGTGAAGGGCCGGGGGCCAACGTCCTGACTTTC
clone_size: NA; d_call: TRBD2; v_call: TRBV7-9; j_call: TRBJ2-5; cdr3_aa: CASSSTSGTSQETQYF; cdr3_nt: TGTGCCAGCAGTTCAACGTCCGGGACTAGCCAAGAGACCCAGTACTTC
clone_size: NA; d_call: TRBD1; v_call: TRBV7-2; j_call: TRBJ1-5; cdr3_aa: CASSLVQGASHQPQHF; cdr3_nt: TGTGCCAGCAGCTTAGTTCAGGGGGCTAGTCATCAGCCCCAGCATTTT
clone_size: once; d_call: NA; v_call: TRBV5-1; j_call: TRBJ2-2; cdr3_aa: CASSFGQGGTGELFF; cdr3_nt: TGCGCCAGCAGCTTCGGGCAGGGTGGCACCGGGGAGCTGTTTTTT
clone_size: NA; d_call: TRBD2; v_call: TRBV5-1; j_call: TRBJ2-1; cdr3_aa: CASSSPSGSSSNEQFF; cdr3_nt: TGCGCCAGCAGCTCCCCTAGCGGGAGTTCTAGCAATGAGCAGTTCTTC
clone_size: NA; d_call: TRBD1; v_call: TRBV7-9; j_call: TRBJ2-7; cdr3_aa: CASREIGTGVSYEQYF; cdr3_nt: TGTGCCAGCAGAGAAATCGGGACAGGGGTTTCCTACGAGCAGTACTTC
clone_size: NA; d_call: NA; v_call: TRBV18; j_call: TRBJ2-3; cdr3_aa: CASSLAGNTDTQYF; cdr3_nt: TGTGCCAGCTCACTTGCAGGAAACACAGATACGCAGTATTTT
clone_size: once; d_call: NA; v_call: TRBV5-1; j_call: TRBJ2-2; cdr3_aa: CASNGQNTGELFF; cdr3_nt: TGCGCCAGCAATGGACAGAACACCGGGGAGCTGTTTTTT
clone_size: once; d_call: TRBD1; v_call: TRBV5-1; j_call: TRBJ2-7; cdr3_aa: CASSLTGGTYEQYF; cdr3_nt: TGCGCCAGCAGCTTAACAGGGGGCACGTACGAGCAGTACTTC
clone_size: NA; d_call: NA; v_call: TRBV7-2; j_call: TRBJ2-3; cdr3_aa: CASSLGFADTQYF; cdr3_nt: TGTGCCAGCAGCTTAGGGTTTGCAGATACGCAGTATTTT
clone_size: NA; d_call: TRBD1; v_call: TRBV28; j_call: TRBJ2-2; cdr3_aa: CASTGQSNTGELFF; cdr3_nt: TGTGCCAGCACGGGACAGTCGAACACCGGGGAGCTGTTTTTT
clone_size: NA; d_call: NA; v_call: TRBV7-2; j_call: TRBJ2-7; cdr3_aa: CASTPWNSGYEQYF; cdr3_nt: TGTGCCAGCACCCCTTGGAATAGCGGCTACGAGCAGTACTTC
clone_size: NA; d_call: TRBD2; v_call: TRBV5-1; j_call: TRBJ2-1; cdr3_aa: CASSLYPLAGDSYNEQFF; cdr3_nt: TGCGCCAGCAGCTTGTATCCCCTAGCGGGAGACTCCTACAATGAGCAGTTCTTC
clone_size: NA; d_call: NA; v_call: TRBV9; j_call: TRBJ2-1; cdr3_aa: CASTRGSSYNEQFF; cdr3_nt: TGTGCCAGCACTCGGGGGAGCTCCTACAATGAGCAGTTCTTC
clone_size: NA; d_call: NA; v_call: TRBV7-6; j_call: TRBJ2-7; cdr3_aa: CASSLYRDYEQYF; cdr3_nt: TGTGCCAGCAGCTTATACAGAGACTACGAGCAGTACTTC
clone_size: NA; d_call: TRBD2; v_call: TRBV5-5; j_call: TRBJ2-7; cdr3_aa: CASSRGSGTLSYEQYF; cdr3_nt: TGTGCCAGCAGCCGCGGGAGCGGGACCCTCTCCTACGAGCAGTACTTC
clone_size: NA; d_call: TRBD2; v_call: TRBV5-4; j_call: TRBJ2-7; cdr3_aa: CASSSGPGLAGGTSYEQYF; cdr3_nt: TGTGCCAGCAGCTCGGGACCGGGACTAGCGGGAGGAACGTCCTACGAGCAGTACTTC
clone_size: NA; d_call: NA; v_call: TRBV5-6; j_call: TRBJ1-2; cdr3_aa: CASKTTTYGYTF; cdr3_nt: TGTGCCAGCAAAACGACAACCTATGGCTACACCTTC
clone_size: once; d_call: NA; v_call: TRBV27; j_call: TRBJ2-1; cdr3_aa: CASSKGGWEQFF; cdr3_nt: TGTGCCAGCAGCAAGGGGGGATGGGAGCAGTTCTTC
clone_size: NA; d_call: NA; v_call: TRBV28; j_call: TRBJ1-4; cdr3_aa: CASSFPPTPEKLFF; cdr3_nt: TGTGCCAGCAGTTTTCCCCCCACGCCTGAAAAACTGTTTTTT
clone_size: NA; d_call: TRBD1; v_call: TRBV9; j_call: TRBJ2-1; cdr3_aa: CASSPWTGPYNEQFF; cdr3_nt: TGTGCCAGCAGCCCGTGGACAGGCCCTTACAATGAGCAGTTCTTC
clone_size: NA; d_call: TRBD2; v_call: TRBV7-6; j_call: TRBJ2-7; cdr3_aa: CASSLAPGLADYEQYF; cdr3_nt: TGTGCCAGCAGCTTAGCGCCCGGGCTAGCGGACTACGAACAGTACTTC
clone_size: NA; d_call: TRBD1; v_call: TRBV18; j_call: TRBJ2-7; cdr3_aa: CASSPLFGAAGQGFSEQYF; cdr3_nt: TGTGCCAGCTCACCGCTATTCGGGGCCGCGGGACAGGGTTTCTCCGAGCAGTACTTC
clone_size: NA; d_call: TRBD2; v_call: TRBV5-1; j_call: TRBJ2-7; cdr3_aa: CASSLVGTSSYEQYF; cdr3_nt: TGCGCCAGCAGCTTGGTGGGGACTAGCAGCTACGAGCAGTACTTC
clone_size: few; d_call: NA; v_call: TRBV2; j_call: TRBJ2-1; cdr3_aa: CARQNYDEQFF; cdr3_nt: TGTGCCAGACAAAACTACGATGAGCAGTTCTTC
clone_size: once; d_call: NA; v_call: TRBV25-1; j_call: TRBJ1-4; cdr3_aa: CASSELGKPAANEKLFF; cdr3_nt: TGTGCCAGCAGTGAACTGGGAAAACCGGCAGCTAATGAAAAACTGTTTTTT
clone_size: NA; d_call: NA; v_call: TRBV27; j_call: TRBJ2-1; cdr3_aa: CASSASSYNEQFF; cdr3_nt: TGTGCCAGCAGTGCAAGCTCCTACAATGAGCAGTTCTTC
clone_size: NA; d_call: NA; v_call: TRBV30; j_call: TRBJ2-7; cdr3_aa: CAWRQGGYEQYF; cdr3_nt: TGTGCCTGGAGGCAAGGGGGATACGAGCAGTACTTC
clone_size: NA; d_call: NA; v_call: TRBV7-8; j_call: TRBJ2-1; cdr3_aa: CASSLASSLSSYNEQFF; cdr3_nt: TGTGCCAGCAGCTTAGCGTCCAGTCTGAGCTCCTACAATGAGCAGTTCTTC
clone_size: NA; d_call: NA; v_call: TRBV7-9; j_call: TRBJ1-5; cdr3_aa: CASSLEGGRGQPQHF; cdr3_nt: TGTGCCAGCAGCTTAGAAGGGGGTCGGGGTCAGCCCCAGCATTTT
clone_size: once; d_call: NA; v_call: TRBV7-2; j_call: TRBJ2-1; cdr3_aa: CASSGGPYNEQFF; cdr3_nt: TGTGCCAGCAGCGGAGGGCCCTACAATGAGCAGTTCTTC
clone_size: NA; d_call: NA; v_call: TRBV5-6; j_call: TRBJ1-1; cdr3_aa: CASSLAPDTEAFF; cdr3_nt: TGTGCCAGCAGCTTGGCCCCGGACACTGAAGCTTTCTTT
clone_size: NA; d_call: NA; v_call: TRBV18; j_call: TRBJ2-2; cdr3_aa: CASSPPTGNTGELFF; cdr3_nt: TGTGCCAGCTCACCACCGACAGGGAACACCGGGGAGCTGTTTTTT
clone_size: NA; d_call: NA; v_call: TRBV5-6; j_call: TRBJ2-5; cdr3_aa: CASSFGDLGYQETQYF; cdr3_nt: TGTGCCAGCAGCTTCGGAGACTTGGGCTACCAAGAGACCCAGTACTTC
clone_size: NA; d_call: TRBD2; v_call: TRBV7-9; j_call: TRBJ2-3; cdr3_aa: CASSPRESDTQYF; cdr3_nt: TGTGCCAGCAGCCCGCGGGAGTCAGATACGCAGTATTTT
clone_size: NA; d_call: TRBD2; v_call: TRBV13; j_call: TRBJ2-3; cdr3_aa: CASSLTSWTSGRTDTQYF; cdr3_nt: TGTGCCAGCAGCTTAACTTCCTGGACTAGCGGACGCACAGATACGCAGTATTTT
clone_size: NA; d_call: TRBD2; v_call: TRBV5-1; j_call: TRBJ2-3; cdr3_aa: CASSPPSASGRSGTDTQYF; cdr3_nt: TGCGCCAGCAGCCCCCCGTCGGCTAGCGGGAGGTCTGGCACAGATACGCAGTATTTT
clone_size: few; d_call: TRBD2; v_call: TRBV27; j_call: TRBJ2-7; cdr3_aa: CASSFGGRMYEQYF; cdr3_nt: TGTGCCAGCAGTTTTGGCGGGAGGATGTACGAGCAGTACTTC
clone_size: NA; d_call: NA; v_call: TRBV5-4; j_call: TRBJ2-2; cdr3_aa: CASRPGTGVGELFF; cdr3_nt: TGTGCCAGCAGACCCGGGACGGGTGTTGGGGAGCTGTTTTTT
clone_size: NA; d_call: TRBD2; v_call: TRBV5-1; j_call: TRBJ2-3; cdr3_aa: CASSLGVAGLSTDTQYF; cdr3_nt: TGCGCCAGCAGCTTGGGAGTAGCGGGACTAAGCACAGATACGCAGTATTTT
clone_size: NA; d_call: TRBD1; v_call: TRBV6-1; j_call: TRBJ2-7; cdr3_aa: CASSEAGQGDEQYF; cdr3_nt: TGTGCCAGCAGTGAAGCGGGACAGGGCGACGAGCAGTACTTC
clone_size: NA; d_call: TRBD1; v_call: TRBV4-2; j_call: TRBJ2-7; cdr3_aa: CASSYRDRATEQYF; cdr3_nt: TGTGCCAGCAGCTACCGGGACAGGGCCACGGAGCAGTACTTC
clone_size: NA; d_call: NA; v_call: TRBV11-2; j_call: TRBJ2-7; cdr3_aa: CATRPRGAEQYF; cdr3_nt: TGTGCCACCCGCCCGAGGGGGGCCGAGCAGTACTTC
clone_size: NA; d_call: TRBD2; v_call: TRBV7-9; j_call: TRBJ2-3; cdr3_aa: CASSLGTRSDTQYF; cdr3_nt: TGTGCCAGCAGCTTGGGGACTAGGTCAGATACGCAGTATTTT
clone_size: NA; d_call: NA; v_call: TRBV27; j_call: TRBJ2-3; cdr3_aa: CASTPIVPGTQYF; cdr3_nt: TGTGCCAGCACCCCTATTGTTCCTGGTACGCAGTATTTT
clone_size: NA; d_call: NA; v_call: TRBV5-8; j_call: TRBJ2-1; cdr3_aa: CASIFLADEYNEQFF; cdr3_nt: TGTGCCAGCATCTTCCTAGCTGACGAATATAATGAGCAGTTCTTC
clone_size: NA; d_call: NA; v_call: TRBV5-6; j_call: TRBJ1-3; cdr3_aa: CASSLGQLSGNTIYF; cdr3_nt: TGTGCCAGCAGCTTGGGACAACTCTCTGGAAACACCATATATTTT
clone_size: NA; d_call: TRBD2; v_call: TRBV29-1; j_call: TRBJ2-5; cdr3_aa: CSVAGLAGGETQYF; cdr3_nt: TGCAGCGTCGCCGGACTAGCGGGAGGAGAGACCCAGTACTTC